The 25 T cell receptor beta chains given below trace back to one sample, sequenced in a study of graft-versus-host responses after intestinal transplantation. Clones were read by immunoSEQ multiplex PCR, and TCRdb kept only the in-frame ones, dropping some. The sample has tens of thousands of clones, about 90% seen once; the top ten hold approximately 0.73%. The specimen comprised PBMCs, sampled 98 days after intestinal transplantation. The receptors were sampled from a human patient who received an intestinal transplant, so some T cells may come from the graft donor.

The chain couples TRBV7-9 to TRBJ2-3; TRBD2 agrees at 11 bases. The J segment lost 7 bases and the V segment lost 10 bases, leaving 4 bases of the junction unmatched. The V gene's germline CDR1 is SEHNR and CDR2 FQNEAQ (reference sequence). CDR3 length: 12 amino acids. The CDR3 sequence is CATLAGAHTQYF. In DNA, the CDR3 is TGTGCCACACTAGCGGGAGCCCATACGCAGTATTTT.

The rearrangement uses TRBV6-6 and TRBJ2-4; D is uncertain. V lost 7 bases to trimming and J lost 0 bases, with 10 bases between them. The CDR3 has 14 residues. CDR1 and CDR2 (germline): MNHNY, SVGAGI (reference sequence). The CDR3 spells CASKREIAKNIQYF. In DNA, the CDR3 is TGTGCCAGCAAACGAGAGATAGCCAAAAACATTCAGTACTTC.

The chain employs TRBV6-6 and TRBJ1-1, with TRBD1 as a possible D gene (5 bases). This CDR3 region has 14 residues. CDR1 MNHNY and CDR2 SVGAGI come from the germline V gene (reference sequence). The V and J ends lost 0 bases and 5 bases respectively, with 10 bases between them. CDR3 sequence: CASSYSGTGTEAFF. The CDR3 nucleotides are TGTGCCAGCAGTTACTCGGGTACAGGAACTGAAGCTTTCTTT.

J is TRBJ2-7 and V is TRBV6-6; D unresolved. Trimming removed 7 bases at V and 3 bases at J, with 7 bases between. Germline values: CDR1 MNHNY, CDR2 SVGAGI (reference sequence). The CDR3 extends over 11 amino acids. In nucleotides, the CDR3 is TGTGCCAGCACTAGGGACTACGAGCAGTACTTC. Encoded protein: CASTRDYEQYF.

The V and J genes are TRBV28 and TRBJ2-4, with D unclear. Germline values: CDR1 MDHEN, CDR2 SYDVKM. V gave up 2 bases and J gave up 13 bases, with 9 bases separating them. The CDR3 is 11 residues long. Here the CDR3 reads CASSLGSAQYF. DNA for the CDR3: TGTGCCAGCAGTTTAGGTTCGGCCCAGTACTTC.

The gene calls are TRBV10-3 and TRBJ2-3, with D perhaps TRBD2 (6 bases). The CDR3 extends over 14 amino acids. Germline CDR1 reads ENHRY; CDR2 reads SYGVKD. V lost 4 bases and J 1 base, leaving 9 bases between the germline ends. The CDR3 coding sequence is TGTGCCATCAGTGGACAGCGGGGCACAGATACGCAGTATTTT. Protein: CAISGQRGTDTQYF.

The chain recombines TRBV7-9 with TRBJ2-1, with 13 bases that match TRBD2. Germline trimming cut 5 bases from V and 14 bases from J; bases unmatched to any gene: 6. This CDR3 contains 13 residues. The germline CDR1 and CDR2 sequences are SEHNR and FQNEAQ (reference sequence). The CDR3 loop is CASSPGLAGEEFF. The CDR3 bases are TGTGCCAGCAGCCCCGGACTAGCGGGGGAGGAGTTCTTC.

The chain has TRBV5-1 and TRBJ2-7; 8 bases line up with TRBD1. This CDR3 has 15 residues. V was pared by 0 bases and J by 6 bases, with 8 bases of the junction left unmatched. Germline V gene sequence: CDR1 SGHRS, CDR2 YFSETQ. For the CDR3, the DNA is TGCGCCAGCAGCTTGGCTGGACAGGGAATCTTCGAGCAGTACTTC. Its translation is CASSLAGQGIFEQYF.

This clone has a single count. This chain uses TRBV28 with TRBJ2-7, with D tentatively TRBD1 (6 bases). The V and J ends lost 3 bases and 7 bases respectively, with 16 bases between them. The CDR3 sequence is 14 residues long. From germline, CDR1 is MDHEN and CDR2 SYDVKM. CDR3 in DNA: TGTGCCAGCAGTTTGATCAGGGGTCTGGGGGAGCAGTACTTC. Its protein product is CASSLIRGLGEQYF.

This rearrangement joins TRBV30 to TRBJ2-3, with a possible D match to TRBD1 (5 bases). Trimming shortened V by 8 bases and J by 2 bases, and 20 bases separated the two germline ends. Germline loops: CDR1 GTSNPN, CDR2 SVGIG (reference sequence). The CDR3 is 15 amino acids. In DNA, the CDR3 is TGTGCCGGACAAAGGTGGGGTTCGAACACAGATACGCAGTATTTT. Translating it yields CAGQRWGSNTDTQYF.

This rearrangement joins TRBV6-5 to TRBJ2-4; 8 bases are shared with TRBD1. V trimming: 5 bases; J trimming: 7 bases; junction bases outside the gene matches: 7. This CDR3 region has 14 residues. CDR1 and CDR2 from the germline V gene are MNHEY and SVGAGI. CDR3: CASSPQGAGNIQYF. The CDR3 bases are TGTGCCAGCAGTCCTCAGGGGGCGGGTAACATTCAGTACTTC.

The V call is TRBV2, the J call TRBJ2-1; 7 bases agree with TRBD2. Germline V gene lookup returns CDR1 SNHLY and CDR2 FYNNEI. The CDR3 spans 14 residues. V gave up 5 bases and J gave up 3 bases; unmatched junction bases: 4. The CDR3 DNA reads TGTGCCAGCAGTTCCGGACTAGGCTACAATGAGCAGTTCTTC. Translation gives CASSSGLGYNEQFF.

The chain joins TRBV4-2 to TRBJ2-7; TRBD1 aligns across 8 bases. V lost 0 bases and J lost 4; bases outside the gene matches: 11. The CDR3 runs to 17 residues. Per the germline V gene, CDR1 is LGHNA and CDR2 is YNFKEQ. The CDR3 region is CASSQETGGPGAYEQYF. DNA for the CDR3: TGTGCCAGCAGCCAAGAAACAGGGGGACCAGGGGCATACGAGCAGTACTTC.

There are a few counts of this clone. The chain links TRBV7-2 to TRBJ2-1; possibly TRBD2 for D (5 bases). V dropped 7 bases and J dropped 7 bases, with 8 bases sitting between them. This CDR3 contains 11 residues. In germline, CDR1 is SGHTA, CDR2 FQGNSA. CDR3 loop: CASTLANEQFF. CDR3 in DNA: TGTGCCAGCACCCTAGCTAATGAGCAGTTCTTC.

The V and J genes are TRBV13 and TRBJ1-1; D is undetermined. With 0 bases removed from V and 11 bases from J, the gap between germline ends came to 13 bases. CDR3 length: 13 residues. CDR1 is PRHDT, CDR2 FYEKMQ, per germline (reference sequence). As DNA, the CDR3 is TGTGCCAGCAGCTTAGGGGGTGAGATTCGGGCTTTCTTT. Residues: CASSLGGEIRAFF.

V and J are TRBV7-2 and TRBJ1-5; D is perhaps TRBD1 (5 bases). The CDR3 sequence is 14 residues long. Germline CDR1 reads SGHTA; CDR2 reads FQGNSA. Trimming took off 5 bases at V and 9 bases at J, with 17 bases between the two ends. The CDR3 here is CASSPGTASRPQHF. The CDR3 coding sequence is TGTGCCAGCAGCCCCGGGACCGCAAGCCGGCCCCAGCATTTT.

The CDR3 nucleotides read TGTGCCACAGGGAACACCGGGGAGCTGTTTTTT. This translates into CATGNTGELFF. The V gene is TRBV19, the J gene TRBJ2-2, with D hard to call. This CDR3 is built from 11 residues. The V end was cut by 10 bases, the J end by 1 base, with 4 bases between. Germline V gives CDR1 LNHDA, CDR2 SQIVND (reference sequence).

The chain carries TRBV1 and TRBJ2-3; the table's D call, TRBD2, was not checked against the DNA. TRBV1 is a pseudogene locus. The CDR3 consists of 17 residues. The CDR3 DNA is TGCACCAGCAGCCAAGATCCACTAGCGGGAGGGACGAATACGCAGTATTTT. Encoded protein: CTSSQDPLAGGTNTQYF.

The V and J genes are TRBV21-1 and TRBJ2-5; the DNA was not used to check the table's D call, TRBD1. TRBV21-1 is annotated as a pseudogene. The CDR3 covers 18 residues. The CDR3 here is CASSKALCGTGPQETQYF. DNA of the CDR3: TGTGCCAGCAGCAAAGCGCTTTGCGGGACAGGGCCTCAAGAGACCCAGTACTTC.

The V and J genes are TRBV25-1 and TRBJ2-7, with 7 bases identical to TRBD1. V lost 10 bases, J lost 1 base, and 7 bases stayed unmatched. The CDR3 covers 13 residues. Germline V lookup: CDR1 MGHDK, CDR2 SYGVNS. CDR3 residues: CATTGDLSYEQYF. The CDR3, as DNA: TGTGCCACCACAGGGGACCTTTCCTACGAGCAGTACTTC.

This chain links TRBV7-6 with TRBJ2-3, with D tentatively TRBD1 or TRBD2 (5 bases each). Trimming removed 4 bases at V and 1 base at J, with 12 bases between. The V gene's germline CDR1 is SGHVS and CDR2 FNYEAQ. This CDR3 contains 15 residues. The CDR3 reads CASSSPLGGTDTQYF. The CDR3 DNA reads TGTGCCAGCAGCTCGCCTCTGGGGGGCACAGATACGCAGTATTTT.

This clone appeared once. The chain combines TRBV6-5 with TRBJ1-1, with a tentative D call TRBD1 (5 bases). Trimming took 4 bases from V and 5 from J, leaving 14 bases between them. The CDR3 loop spans 14 amino acids. The V gene's germline CDR1 is MNHEY and CDR2 SVGAGI. Written as DNA, the CDR3 is TGTGCCAGCAGTTCCAGGGACGGTAGGACTGAAGCTTTCTTT. Encoded protein: CASSSRDGRTEAFF.

J is TRBJ1-3 and V is TRBV28, with D tentatively TRBD1 (5 bases). The V and J ends lost 6 bases and 4 bases respectively, with 10 bases between them. This CDR3 has 13 residues. The germline V gene encodes CDR1 MDHEN and CDR2 SYDVKM. The CDR3 spells CASRTAKGNTIYF. Written as DNA, the CDR3 is TGTGCCAGCAGGACAGCCAAGGGAAACACCATATATTTT.

J is TRBJ1-1 and V is TRBV5-4, with a weak D call TRBD1 (6 bases). This CDR3 has 13 amino acids. The germline CDR1 and CDR2 sequences are SGHNT and YYREEE (reference sequence). V lost 5 bases, J lost 5 bases, and 13 bases lay in between. CDR3 sequence reads: CASSSGVGTEAFF. CDR3 coding DNA: TGTGCCAGCAGTTCAGGGGTGGGGACTGAAGCTTTCTTT. The complete variable domain, with remaining parts taken from reference TRBV5-4 and TRBJ1-1, reads ETGVTQSPTHLIKTRGQQVTLRCSSQSGHNTVSWYQQALGQGPQFIFQYYREEENGRGNFPPRFSGLQFPNYSSELNVNALELDDSALYLCASSSGVGTEAFFGQGTRLTVV.

A note on this clone: One end of the junction does not line up with germline, which may come from a read error. This chain joins TRBV13 and TRBJ1-1, with 7 bases that match TRBD1. The CDR3 covers 15 residues. Germline V gives CDR1 PRHDT, CDR2 FYEKMQ (reference sequence). DNA of the CDR3: TGTGCCAGCAGCGTAGGACAGGCCGAGAACACTGAAGCTTTCTTT. It encodes CASSVGQAENTEAFF.